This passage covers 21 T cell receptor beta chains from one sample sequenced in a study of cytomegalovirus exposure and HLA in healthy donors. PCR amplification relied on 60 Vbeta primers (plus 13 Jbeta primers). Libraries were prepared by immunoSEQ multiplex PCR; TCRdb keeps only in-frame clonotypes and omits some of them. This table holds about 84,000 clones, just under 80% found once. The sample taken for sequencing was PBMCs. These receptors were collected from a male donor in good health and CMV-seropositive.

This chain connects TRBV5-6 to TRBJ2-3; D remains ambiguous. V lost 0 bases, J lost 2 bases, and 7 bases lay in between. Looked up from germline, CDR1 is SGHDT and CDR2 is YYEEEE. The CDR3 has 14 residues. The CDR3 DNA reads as TGTGCCAGCAGCTTGGGTTTCAACACAGATACGCAGTATTTT. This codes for CASSLGFNTDTQYF.

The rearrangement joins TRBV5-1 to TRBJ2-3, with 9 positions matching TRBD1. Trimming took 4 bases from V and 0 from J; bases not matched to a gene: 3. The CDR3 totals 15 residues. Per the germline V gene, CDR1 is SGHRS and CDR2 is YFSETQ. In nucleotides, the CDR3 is TGCGCCAGCAGCGTACAGGGGGCAAGCACAGATACGCAGTATTTT. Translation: CASSVQGASTDTQYF.

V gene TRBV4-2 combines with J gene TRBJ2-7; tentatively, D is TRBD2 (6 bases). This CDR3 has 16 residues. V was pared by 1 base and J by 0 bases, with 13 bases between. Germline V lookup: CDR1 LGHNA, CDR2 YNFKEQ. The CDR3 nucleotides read TGTGCCAGCAGCCAAGTAGTGAGGGACTCCTCCTACGAGCAGTACTTC. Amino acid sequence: CASSQVVRDSSYEQYF.

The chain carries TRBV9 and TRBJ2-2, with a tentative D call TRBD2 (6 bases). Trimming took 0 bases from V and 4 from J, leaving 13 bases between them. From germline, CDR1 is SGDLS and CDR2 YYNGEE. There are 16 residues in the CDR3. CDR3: CASSVVVGGGTGELFF. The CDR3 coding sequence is TGTGCCAGCAGCGTAGTGGTGGGGGGAGGCACCGGGGAGCTGTTTTTT.

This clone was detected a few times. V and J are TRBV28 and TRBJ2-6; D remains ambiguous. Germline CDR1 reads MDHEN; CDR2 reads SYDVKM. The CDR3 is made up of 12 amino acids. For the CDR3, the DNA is TGTGCGACAAATCCCGGGGCCAACGTCCTGACTTTC. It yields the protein CATNPGANVLTF.

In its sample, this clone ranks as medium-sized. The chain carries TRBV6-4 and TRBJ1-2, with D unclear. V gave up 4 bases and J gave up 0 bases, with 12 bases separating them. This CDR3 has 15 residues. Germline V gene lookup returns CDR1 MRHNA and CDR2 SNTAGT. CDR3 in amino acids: CASSVSQEANYGYTF. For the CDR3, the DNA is TGTGCCAGCAGTGTTTCACAAGAAGCTAACTATGGCTACACCTTC.

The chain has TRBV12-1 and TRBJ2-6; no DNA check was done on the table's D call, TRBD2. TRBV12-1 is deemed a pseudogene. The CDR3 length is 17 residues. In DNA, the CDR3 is TGTGCCAGCGGCTCCCTTCGGGGGAGTTGTGGGGCCAACGTCCTGACTTTC. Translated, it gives CASGSLRGSCGANVLTF.

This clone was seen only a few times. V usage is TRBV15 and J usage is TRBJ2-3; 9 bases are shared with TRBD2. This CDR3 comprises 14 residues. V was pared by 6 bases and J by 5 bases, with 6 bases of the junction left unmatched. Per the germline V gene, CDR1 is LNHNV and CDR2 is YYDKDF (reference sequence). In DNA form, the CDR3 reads TGTGCCACCAGTTTCCAGCGGGAGGTAGATACGCAGTATTTT. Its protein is CATSFQREVDTQYF.

CDR3 coding DNA: TGTGCCAGCAGCCGGGAGGCTTCACAAGAGACCCAGTACTTC. It codes for CASSREASQETQYF. The chain has TRBV5-4 and TRBJ2-5, with 7 bases fitting TRBD2. CDR3 length: 14 residues. Germline trimming cut 4 bases from V and 2 bases from J; bases unmatched to any gene: 5. Per the germline V gene, CDR1 is SGHNT and CDR2 is YYREEE (reference sequence).

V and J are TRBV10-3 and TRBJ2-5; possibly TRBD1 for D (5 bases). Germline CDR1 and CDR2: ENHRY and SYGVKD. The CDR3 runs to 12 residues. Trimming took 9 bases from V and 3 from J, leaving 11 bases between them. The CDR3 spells CAIAQEKETQYF. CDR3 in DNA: TGTGCCATAGCACAGGAAAAAGAGACCCAGTACTTC.

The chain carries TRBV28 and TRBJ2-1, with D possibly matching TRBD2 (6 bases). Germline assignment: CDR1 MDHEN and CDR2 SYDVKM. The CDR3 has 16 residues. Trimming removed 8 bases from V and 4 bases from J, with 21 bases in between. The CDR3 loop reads CASGTLRDWSYNEQFF. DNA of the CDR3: TGTGCCAGCGGAACCCTCCGGGACTGGAGTTACAATGAGCAGTTCTTC. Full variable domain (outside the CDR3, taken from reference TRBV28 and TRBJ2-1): DVKVTQSSRYLVKRTGEKVFLECVQDMDHENMFWYRQDPGLGLRLIYFSYDVKMKEKGDIPEGYSVSREKKERFSLILESASTNQTSMYLCASGTLRDWSYNEQFFGPGTRLTVL.

The CDR3 coding sequence is TGCGCCAGCAGCCAAGATCTTGGGACTAGCGGGAGAACTAGCACAGATACGCAGTATTTT. As protein: CASSQDLGTSGRTSTDTQYF. V is TRBV4-3 and J is TRBJ2-3; 14 positions agree with TRBD2. The V and J ends lost 0 bases and 0 bases, in that order; junction bases with no gene match: 8. The CDR3 sequence is 20 residues long. CDR1 is LGHNA and CDR2 is YSLEER in the germline V gene.

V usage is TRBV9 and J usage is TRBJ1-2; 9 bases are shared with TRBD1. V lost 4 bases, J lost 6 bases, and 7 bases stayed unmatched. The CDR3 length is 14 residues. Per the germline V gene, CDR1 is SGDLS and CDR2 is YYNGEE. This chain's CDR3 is CASSPGDRDHGYTF. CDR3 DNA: TGTGCCAGCAGCCCAGGGGACAGGGACCATGGCTACACCTTC.

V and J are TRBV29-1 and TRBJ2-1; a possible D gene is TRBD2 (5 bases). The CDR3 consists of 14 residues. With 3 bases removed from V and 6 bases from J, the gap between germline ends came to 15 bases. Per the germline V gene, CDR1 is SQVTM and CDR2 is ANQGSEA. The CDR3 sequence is CSVDGEPKGNEQFF. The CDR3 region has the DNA TGCAGCGTTGATGGGGAGCCTAAGGGCAATGAGCAGTTCTTC.

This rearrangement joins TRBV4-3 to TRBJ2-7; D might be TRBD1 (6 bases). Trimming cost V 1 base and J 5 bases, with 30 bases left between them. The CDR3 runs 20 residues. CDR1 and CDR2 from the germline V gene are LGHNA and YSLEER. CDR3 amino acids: CASSQGPAGRGSSKGDEQYF. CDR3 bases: TGCGCCAGCAGCCAAGGCCCAGCCGGGCGCGGATCATCCAAGGGGGACGAGCAGTACTTC.

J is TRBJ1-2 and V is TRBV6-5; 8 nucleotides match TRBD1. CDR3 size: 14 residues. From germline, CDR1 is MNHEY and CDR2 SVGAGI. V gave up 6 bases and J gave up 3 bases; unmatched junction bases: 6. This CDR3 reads CASSRMTGDYGYTF. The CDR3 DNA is TGTGCCAGCAGCCGAATGACAGGGGACTATGGCTACACCTTC.

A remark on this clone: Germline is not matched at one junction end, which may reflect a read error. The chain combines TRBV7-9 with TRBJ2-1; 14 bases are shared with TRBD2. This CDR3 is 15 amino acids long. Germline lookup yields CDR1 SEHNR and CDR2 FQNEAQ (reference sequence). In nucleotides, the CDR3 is TGTTCCAGCAGCGTGGGACTAGCGGGAGCCGTTGAGCAGTTCTTC. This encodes CSSSVGLAGAVEQFF.

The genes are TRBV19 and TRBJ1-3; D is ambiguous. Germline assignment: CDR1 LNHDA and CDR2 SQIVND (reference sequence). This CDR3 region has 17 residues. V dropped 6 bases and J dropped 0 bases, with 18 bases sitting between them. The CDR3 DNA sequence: TGTGCCAGTAGGGCCCCCCGGGTAGCATCCTCTGGAAACACCATATATTTT. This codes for CASRAPRVASSGNTIYF.

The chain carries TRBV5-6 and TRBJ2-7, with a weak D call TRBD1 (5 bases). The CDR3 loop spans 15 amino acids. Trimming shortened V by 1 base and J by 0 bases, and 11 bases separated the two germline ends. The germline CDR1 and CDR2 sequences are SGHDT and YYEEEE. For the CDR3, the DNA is TGTGCCAGCAGCTTGTCGTGGGGCAACTCCTACGAGCAGTACTTC. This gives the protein CASSLSWGNSYEQYF. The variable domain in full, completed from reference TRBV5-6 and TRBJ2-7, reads DAGVTQSPTHLIKTRGQQVTLRCSPKSGHDTVSWYQQALGQGPQFIFQYYEEEERQRGNFPDRFSGHQFPNYSSELNVNALLLGDSALYLCASSLSWGNSYEQYFGPGTRLTVT.

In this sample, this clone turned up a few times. CDR3 protein: CASSEGTGYTF. The CDR3 nucleotides read TGTGCCAGCAGTGAAGGGACAGGCTACACCTTC. V gene TRBV2 combines with J gene TRBJ1-2; D may be TRBD1 (5 bases). The V and J ends lost 1 base and 8 bases respectively, with 5 bases between them. The CDR3 has 11 amino acids. Germline CDR1 reads SNHLY; CDR2 reads FYNNEI.

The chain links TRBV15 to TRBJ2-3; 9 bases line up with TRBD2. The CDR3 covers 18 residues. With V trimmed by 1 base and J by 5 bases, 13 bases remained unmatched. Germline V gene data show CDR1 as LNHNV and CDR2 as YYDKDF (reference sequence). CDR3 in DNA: TGTGCCACCAGCAGAGTAGTGGGGCGGGAGGGCCGGAGAGATACGCAGTATTTT. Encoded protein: CATSRVVGREGRRDTQYF.